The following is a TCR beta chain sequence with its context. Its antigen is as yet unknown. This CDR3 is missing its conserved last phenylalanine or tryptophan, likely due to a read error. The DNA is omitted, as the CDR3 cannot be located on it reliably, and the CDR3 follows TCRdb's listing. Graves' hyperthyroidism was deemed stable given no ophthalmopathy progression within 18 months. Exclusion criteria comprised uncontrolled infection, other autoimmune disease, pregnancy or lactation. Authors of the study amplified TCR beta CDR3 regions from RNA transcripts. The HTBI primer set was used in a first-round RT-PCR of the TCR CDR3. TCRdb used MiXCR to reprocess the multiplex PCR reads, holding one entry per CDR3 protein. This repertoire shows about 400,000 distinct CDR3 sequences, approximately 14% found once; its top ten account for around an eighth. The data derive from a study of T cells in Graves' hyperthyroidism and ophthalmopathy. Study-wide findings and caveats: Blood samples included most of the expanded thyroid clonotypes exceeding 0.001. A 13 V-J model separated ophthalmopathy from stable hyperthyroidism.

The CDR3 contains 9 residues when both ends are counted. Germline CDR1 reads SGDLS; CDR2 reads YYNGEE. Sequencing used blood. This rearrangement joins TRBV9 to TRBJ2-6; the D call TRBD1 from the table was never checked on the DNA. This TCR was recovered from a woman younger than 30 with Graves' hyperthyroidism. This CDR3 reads CASSVESGG.